Below are 17 T cell receptor beta chains sequenced from a single sample in a study of cytomegalovirus exposure and HLA in healthy donors. PCR amplification relied on 60 Vbeta primers (plus 13 Jbeta primers). Method: immunoSEQ multiplex PCR; TCRdb's copy keeps in-frame clones and lacks some. This table holds about 72,000 clones. The source material was PBMCs. The receptors here all came from a woman between 40 and 50 years old in good health and CMV-seropositive.

CDR3 DNA: TGCGCCAGCAGCTCCGGACAGGGCGCGCATCAGCCCCAGCATTTT. This encodes CASSSGQGAHQPQHF. The gene calls are TRBV5-1 and TRBJ1-5, with 8 bases lining up with TRBD1. Trimming removed 3 bases from V and 5 bases from J; junction bases left unmatched: 7. This CDR3 has 15 residues. CDR1 and CDR2 from the germline V gene are SGHRS and YFSETQ.

The V gene is TRBV7-7, the J gene TRBJ2-5; perhaps TRBD2 as D (6 bases). The CDR3 has 13 amino acids. The germline V gene encodes CDR1 SSHAT and CDR2 FNYEAQ (reference sequence). V was clipped by 3 bases and J by 4 bases, with 9 bases between them. The DNA for the CDR3 is TGTGCCAGCAGCTTCGGAGCGGGAGAGACCCAGTACTTC. This translates into CASSFGAGETQYF. Combining the CDR3 with reference TRBV7-7 and TRBJ2-5 gives the whole variable domain GAGVSQSPRYKVTKRGQDVTLRCDPISSHATLYWYQQALGQGPEFLTYFNYEAQPDKSGLPSDRFSAERPEGSISTLTIQRTEQRDSAMYRCASSFGAGETQYFGPGTRLLVL.

This chain uses TRBV4-3 with TRBJ1-5; maybe TRBD1 (5 bases). The germline V and J ends were trimmed by 3 bases and 3 bases, with 9 bases remaining between them. This CDR3 region has 14 residues. The V gene's germline CDR1 is LGHNA and CDR2 YSLEER. This CDR3 reads CASSHTGSNQPQHF. The CDR3 coding sequence is TGCGCCAGCAGCCATACAGGTTCCAATCAGCCCCAGCATTTT.

This chain links TRBV19 with TRBJ2-1; D might be TRBD2 (5 bases). Deletions cut 6 bases from V and 2 bases from J, with 11 bases between. The CDR3 has 14 residues. Germline V CDR1 and CDR2: LNHDA, SQIVND (reference sequence). The CDR3 sequence: CASRPAEAYNEQFF. In DNA, the CDR3 is TGTGCCAGTAGGCCAGCGGAGGCCTACAATGAGCAGTTCTTC.

V gene TRBV5-4 combines with J gene TRBJ2-4, with 8 bases identical to TRBD1. Germline CDR1 is SGHNT and CDR2 is YYREEE (reference sequence). The length of the CDR3 is 14 residues. Trimming cost V 4 bases and J 6 bases; bases outside gene matches: 6. The CDR3 nucleotides are TGTGCCAGCAGCATGGGACAGGTCCCAAACATTCAGTACTTC. It is translated as CASSMGQVPNIQYF. Looking up the rest from reference TRBV5-4 and TRBJ2-4 gives the full variable domain: ETGVTQSPTHLIKTRGQQVTLRCSSQSGHNTVSWYQQALGQGPQFIFQYYREEENGRGNFPPRFSGLQFPNYSSELNVNALELDDSALYLCASSMGQVPNIQYFGAGTRLSVL.

The chain is built from TRBV19 and TRBJ1-2, with D possibly matching TRBD1 (6 bases). Germline CDR1 and CDR2: LNHDA and SQIVND (reference sequence). This CDR3 region has 14 residues. V gave up 5 bases and J gave up 5 bases, with 15 bases separating them. CDR3 in DNA: TGTGCCAGTAGTCCCCGACAGGTAACATATGGCTACACCTTC. This encodes CASSPRQVTYGYTF.

The J gene is TRBJ1-5, the V gene TRBV27; TRBD1 might be the D (5 bases). Germline CDR1 and CDR2: MNHEY and SMNVEV (reference sequence). The CDR3 is made up of 19 amino acids. Trimming removed 5 bases from V and 3 bases from J, with 26 bases in between. The CDR3 is CASSGGLSYPYSSNQPQHF. CDR3 nucleotides: TGTGCCAGCAGTGGGGGACTTTCCTACCCATACTCATCCAATCAGCCCCAGCATTTT.

A word on this clone: The final CDR3 position lacks the conserved phenylalanine or tryptophan, pointing to a likely read error. The gene calls are TRBV5-1 and TRBJ2-7; TRBD1 matches at 11 bases. CDR1 is SGHRS, CDR2 YFSETQ, per germline. The CDR3 length is 15 residues. Unmatched junction bases numbered 4, after V lost 1 base and J lost 4 bases. Written as DNA, the CDR3 is TGCGCCAGCAGCTTGATGGGACAGGGGGGATACGAGCAGTACCTC. It translates to CASSLMGQGGYEQYL.

This chain joins TRBV6-4 and TRBJ2-2; tentative D call: TRBD2 (5 bases). CDR1 and CDR2 (germline): MRHNA, SNTAGT. This CDR3 is 13 amino acids long. Trimming took 5 bases from V and 6 from J, leaving 10 bases between them. The CDR3 sequence: CASSREDAGELFF. Here the CDR3 DNA reads TGTGCCAGCAGTCGGGAAGACGCCGGGGAGCTGTTTTTT.

V gene TRBV7-6 combines with J gene TRBJ2-2; the D gene is possibly TRBD1 (6 bases). In germline, CDR1 is SGHVS, CDR2 FNYEAQ. The V end was cut by 1 base, the J end by 7 bases, with 13 bases between. This CDR3 comprises 15 residues. CDR3 sequence reads: CASSLEQGYGGELFF. In DNA form, the CDR3 reads TGTGCCAGCAGCTTAGAACAGGGCTATGGCGGGGAGCTGTTTTTT.

The chain carries TRBV7-9 and TRBJ2-7; D not certain. Germline V gene lookup returns CDR1 SEHNR and CDR2 FQNEAQ (reference sequence). With 2 bases removed from V and 5 bases from J, the gap between germline ends came to 7 bases. This CDR3 spans 12 amino acids. CDR3 coding DNA: TGTGCCAGCAGCTTAAGTAGCCACGAGCAGTACTTC. It yields the protein CASSLSSHEQYF.

CDR3 nucleotides: TGTGCCAGCAGTGAAATTAGCGGGAAGGACGAGACCCAGTACTTC. Translation gives CASSEISGKDETQYF. The chain links TRBV2 to TRBJ2-5; 8 nucleotides line up with TRBD2. The V segment lost 2 bases and the J segment 5 bases; nucleotides outside the gene matches: 7. CDR3 length equals 15 residues. Looked up from germline, CDR1 is SNHLY and CDR2 is FYNNEI. The full variable domain, with the rest looked up from reference TRBV2 and TRBJ2-5, is EPEVTQTPSHQVTQMGQEVILRCVPISNHLYFYWYRQILGQKVEFLVSFYNNEISEKSEIFDDQFSVERPDGSNFTLKIRSTKLEDSAMYFCASSEISGKDETQYFGPGTRLLVL.

This rearrangement joins TRBV5-6 to TRBJ2-1; TRBD2 matches 7 bases. V shed 1 base and J 1 base; nucleotides not matched to a gene: 5. From germline, CDR1 is SGHDT and CDR2 YYEEEE. This CDR3 spans 16 amino acids. CDR3 protein: CASSLLGTTSYNEQFF. In DNA, the CDR3 is TGTGCCAGCAGCTTGCTGGGGACTACATCCTACAATGAGCAGTTCTTC.

The chain couples TRBV5-1 to TRBJ1-1; 7 bases are a match to TRBD1. The CDR3 is 15 amino acids. CDR1 and CDR2 from the germline V gene are SGHRS and YFSETQ. V dropped 4 bases and J dropped 4; count of bases not matched to a gene: 10. The CDR3 sequence is CASSPTTGDATEAFF. The CDR3 DNA is TGCGCCAGCAGCCCGACCACAGGGGATGCCACTGAAGCTTTCTTT.

The CDR3 sequence is CASRLAGETQYF. The CDR3 DNA is TGCGCCAGCAGACTAGCGGGAGAGACCCAGTACTTC. The chain joins TRBV5-1 to TRBJ2-5; TRBD2 aligns across 9 bases. The ends lost 5 bases at V and 4 bases at J; junction bases unmatched: 0. Germline V gene data show CDR1 as SGHRS and CDR2 as YFSETQ. The CDR3 length is 12 residues.

This chain uses TRBV6-6 with TRBJ1-6; 7 bases fit TRBD1. Germline loops: CDR1 MNHNY, CDR2 SVGAGI (reference sequence). V lost 4 bases and J lost 9; bases outside the gene matches: 9. The CDR3 contains 15 residues. CDR3 bases: TGTGCCAGCAGTTTCTCAACAGGGGAAGGTTCACCCCTCCACTTT. Translated, it gives CASSFSTGEGSPLHF.

The chain is built from TRBV7-3 and TRBJ2-3, with 12 bases identical to TRBD2. CDR3 length equals 18 residues. The V gene's germline CDR1 is SGHTA and CDR2 FQGTGA. V trimming: 4 bases; J trimming: 0 bases; junction bases outside the gene matches: 8. The CDR3 reads CASSSLAGGQPSTDTQYF. The CDR3 DNA sequence: TGTGCCAGCAGCTCACTAGCGGGGGGACAACCTAGCACAGATACGCAGTATTTT.